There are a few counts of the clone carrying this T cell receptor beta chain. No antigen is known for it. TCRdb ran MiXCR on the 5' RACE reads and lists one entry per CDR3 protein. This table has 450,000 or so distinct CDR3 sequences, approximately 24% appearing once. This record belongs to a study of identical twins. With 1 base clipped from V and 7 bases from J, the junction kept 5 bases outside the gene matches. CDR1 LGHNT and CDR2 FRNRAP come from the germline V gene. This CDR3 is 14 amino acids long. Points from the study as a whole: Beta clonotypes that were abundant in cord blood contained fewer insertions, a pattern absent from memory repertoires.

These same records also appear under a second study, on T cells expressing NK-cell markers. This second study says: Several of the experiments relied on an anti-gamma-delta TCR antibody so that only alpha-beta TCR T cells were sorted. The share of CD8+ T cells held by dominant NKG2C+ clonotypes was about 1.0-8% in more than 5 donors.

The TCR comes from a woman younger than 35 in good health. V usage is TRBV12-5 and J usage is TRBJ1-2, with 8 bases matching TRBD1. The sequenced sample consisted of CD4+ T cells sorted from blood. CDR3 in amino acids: CASGLGTGNRGYTF. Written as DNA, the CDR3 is TGTGCTAGTGGTTTGGGGACAGGGAACCGTGGCTACACCTTC.